The sequence of this T cell receptor (beta chain) was determined in a study of OX40 agonist ivuxolimab in advanced cancers. The repertoire was sequenced with immunoSEQ multiplex PCR; TCRdb's copy has only in-frame clones and lacks some. The table lists 130,000 or so clones, around nine tenths of them singletons. The V and J ends lost 4 bases and 1 base, in that order; junction bases with no gene match: 7. This CDR3 is built from 16 residues. Germline V gives CDR1 MGHRA, CDR2 YSYEKL. The TCR sequence derives from an adult with an advanced solid tumor such as melanoma, head and neck, liver or kidney cancer. The sequences come from CD4+ or CD8+ T cells sorted from blood, collected in a trial of the OX40 agonist ivuxolimab. The rearrangement uses TRBV4-1 and TRBJ2-7; 10 bases agree with TRBD2. CDR3 residues: CASSRLAGPLSYEQYF. The CDR3 nucleotides are TGCGCCAGCAGCCGACTAGCGGGTCCCCTGTCCTACGAGCAGTACTTC.